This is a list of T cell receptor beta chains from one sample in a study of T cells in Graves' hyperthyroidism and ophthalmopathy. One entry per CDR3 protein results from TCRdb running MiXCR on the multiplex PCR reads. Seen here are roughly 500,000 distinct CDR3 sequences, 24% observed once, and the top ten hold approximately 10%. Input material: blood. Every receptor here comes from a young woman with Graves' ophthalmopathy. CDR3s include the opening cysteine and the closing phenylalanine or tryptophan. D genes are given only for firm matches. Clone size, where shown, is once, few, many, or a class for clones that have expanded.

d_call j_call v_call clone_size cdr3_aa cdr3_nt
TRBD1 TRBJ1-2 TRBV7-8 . CASSLGTGVSDGYTF TGTGCCAGCAGCTTAGGGACAGGAGTTTCTGATGGCTACACCTTC
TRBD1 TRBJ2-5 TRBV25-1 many CASSNRDRPQETQYF TGTGCCAGCAGCAACAGGGACAGGCCTCAAGAGACCCAGTACTTC
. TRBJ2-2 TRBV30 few CAWSVEGHGELFF TGTGCCTGGAGTGTCGAGGGGCACGGGGAGCTGTTTTTT
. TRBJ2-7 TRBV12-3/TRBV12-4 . CASSTTPTGSNEQYF TGTGCCAGCAGCACCACCCCCACAGGGTCCAACGAGCAGTACTTC
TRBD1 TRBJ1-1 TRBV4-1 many CASSHVRDRGYGVPEAFF TGCGCCAGCAGCCACGTTAGGGACAGGGGGTACGGAGTGCCTGAAGCTTTCTTT
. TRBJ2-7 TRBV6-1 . CASSKGGGEQYF TGTGCCAGCAGTAAGGGGGGGGGCGAGCAGTACTTC
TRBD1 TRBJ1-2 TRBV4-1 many CASSRNAGQGDGYTF TGCGCCAGCAGCCGAAATGCGGGACAGGGTGATGGCTACACCTTC
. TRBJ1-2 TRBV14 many CASSQGGRDGYTF TGTGCCAGCAGCCAAGGGGGCCGGGACGGCTACACCTTC
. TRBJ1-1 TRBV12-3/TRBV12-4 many CASGVSGTHTEAFF TGTGCCAGCGGCGTCTCCGGGACCCACACTGAAGCTTTCTTT
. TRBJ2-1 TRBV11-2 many CASSLGQARFSYNEQFF TGTGCCAGCAGCTTAGGGCAGGCTCGTTTCTCCTACAATGAGCAGTTCTTC
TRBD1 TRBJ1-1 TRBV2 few CARTGLGTEAFF TGTGCCAGGACAGGGTTGGGCACTGAAGCTTTCTTT
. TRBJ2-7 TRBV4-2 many CASSHRDGSYEQYF TGTGCCAGCAGCCATAGGGACGGGTCCTACGAGCAGTACTTC
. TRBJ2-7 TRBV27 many CASSSYGQYEQYF TGTGCCAGCAGTTCATATGGACAGTACGAGCAGTACTTC
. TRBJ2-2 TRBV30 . CAWSDTGFGELFF TGTGCCTGGAGTGATACAGGGTTCGGAGAGCTGTTTTTT
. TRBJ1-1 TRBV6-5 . CASSYDGGHKAFF TGTGCCAGCAGTTATGACGGGGGGCATAAAGCTTTCTTT
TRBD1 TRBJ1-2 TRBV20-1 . CSARGDSLSGYTF TGCAGTGCTAGAGGGGACAGTCTAAGTGGCTACACCTTC
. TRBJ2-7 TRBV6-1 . CASSVSRVGYEQYF TGTGCCAGCAGTGTGAGCAGAGTCGGCTACGAGCAGTACTTC
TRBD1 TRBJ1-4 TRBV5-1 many CASSLGDRGKLFF TGCGCCAGCAGCTTGGGGGACAGGGGTAAACTGTTTTTT
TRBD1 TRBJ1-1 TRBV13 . CASSLGQGEVRTEAFF TGTGCCAGCAGCTTAGGGCAGGGGGAGGTGAGGACTGAAGCTTTCTTT
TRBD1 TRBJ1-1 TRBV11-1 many CASSESTGMGRAEAFF TGTGCCAGCAGCGAATCGACAGGGATGGGAAGGGCTGAAGCTTTCTTT
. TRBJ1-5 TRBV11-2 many CASSLGDLSNQPQHF TGTGCCAGCAGCTTAGGGGACCTAAGCAATCAGCCCCAGCATTTT
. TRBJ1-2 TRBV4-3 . CASSQDNPTGNYGYTF TGCGCCAGCAGCCAAGATAATCCTACAGGAAACTATGGCTACACCTTC
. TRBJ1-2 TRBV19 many CASDGVQDGYTF TGTGCCAGCGACGGAGTTCAGGACGGCTACACCTTC
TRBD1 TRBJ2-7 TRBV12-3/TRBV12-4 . CASRGQGRTEQYF TGTGCCAGCAGGGGACAGGGACGTACCGAGCAGTACTTC
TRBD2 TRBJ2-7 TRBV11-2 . CASSLYGAGASYEQYF TGTGCCAGCAGCTTATATGGGGCGGGAGCCTCCTACGAGCAGTACTTC
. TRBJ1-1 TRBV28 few CASSLLGRRPAFF TGTGCCAGCAGTTTGCTGGGACGGAGGCCCGCTTTCTTT
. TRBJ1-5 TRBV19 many CASTRQGNQPQHF TGTGCCAGTACTAGACAGGGCAATCAGCCCCAGCATTTT
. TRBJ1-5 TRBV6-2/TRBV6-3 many CASSRQQASNQPQHF TGTGCCAGCAGTCGACAACAGGCGAGCAATCAGCCCCAGCATTTT